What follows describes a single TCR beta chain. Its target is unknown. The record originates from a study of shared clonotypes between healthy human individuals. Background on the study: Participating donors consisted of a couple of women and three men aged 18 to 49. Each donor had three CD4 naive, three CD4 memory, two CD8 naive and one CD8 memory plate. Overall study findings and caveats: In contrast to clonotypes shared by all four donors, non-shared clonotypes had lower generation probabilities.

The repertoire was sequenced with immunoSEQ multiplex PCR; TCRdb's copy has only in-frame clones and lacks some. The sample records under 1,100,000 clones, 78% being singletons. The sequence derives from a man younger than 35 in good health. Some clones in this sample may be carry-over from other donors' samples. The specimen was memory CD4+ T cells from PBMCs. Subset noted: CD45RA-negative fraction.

Here the CDR3 DNA reads TGTGCCAGTAGTGGGACATACAATCAGCCCCAGCATTTT. This codes for CASSGTYNQPQHF. The gene calls are TRBV19 and TRBJ1-5; possible D gene TRBD1, 6 bases. The CDR3 covers 13 residues. The V end was cut by 5 bases, the J end by 3 bases, with 8 bases between. The germline gives CDR1 LNHDA, CDR2 SQIVND (reference sequence).